This TCR beta chain was found in a study of OX40 agonist ivuxolimab in advanced cancers. The assay was immunoSEQ multiplex PCR, and TCRdb's table has in-frame clones only and misses some. The top ten clones hold 32% of a sample with about 15,000 clones, about 75% of them seen once. J was trimmed by 4 bases and V by 2 bases; bases with no gene match: 5. The CDR3 sequence is 15 residues long. In germline, CDR1 is SGHAT, CDR2 FQNNGV. The rearrangement uses TRBV11-2 and TRBJ2-3; 8 bases match TRBD2. The sample in question was CD4+ or CD8+ T cells sorted from blood, obtained in a trial of the OX40 agonist ivuxolimab. The receptor was isolated from an adult with an advanced solid tumor such as melanoma, head and neck, liver or kidney cancer. The CDR3 is CASSLIREGSDTQYF. The CDR3 coding sequence is TGTGCCAGCAGCTTAATACGGGAGGGTTCAGATACGCAGTATTTT.